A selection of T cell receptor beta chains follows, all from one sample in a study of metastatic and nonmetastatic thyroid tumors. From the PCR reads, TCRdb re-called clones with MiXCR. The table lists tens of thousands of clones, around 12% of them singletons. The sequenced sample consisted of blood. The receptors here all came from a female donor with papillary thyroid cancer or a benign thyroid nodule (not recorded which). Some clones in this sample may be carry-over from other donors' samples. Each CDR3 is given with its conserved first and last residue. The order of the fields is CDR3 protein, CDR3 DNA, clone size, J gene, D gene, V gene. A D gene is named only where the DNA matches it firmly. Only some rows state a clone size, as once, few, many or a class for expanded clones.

CASSQVGINEQFF TGTGCCAGCAGCCAAGTAGGGATCAATGAGCAGTTCTTC many TRBJ2-1 NA TRBV3-1
CASSRAVSLYRGINQPQHF TGTGCCAGCAGTCGAGCTGTTTCACTCTACAGAGGCATCAATCAACCCCAGCATTTT NA TRBJ1-5 NA TRBV2
CASSIGQHVTYEQYF TGTGCCAGCTCTATTGGACAGCACGTAACCTACGAGCAGTACTTC many TRBJ2-7 NA TRBV18
CASKSLAASTDTQYF TGTGCCAGTAAATCCCTAGCGGCTAGCACAGATACGCAGTATTTT many TRBJ2-3 TRBD2 TRBV19
CASSPAVDF TGTGCCAGCAGTCCCGCAGTGGACTTT many TRBJ1-1 NA TRBV6-1
CASGPPVQWTWELFF TGTGCCAGTGGCCCCCCCGTGCAGTGGACCTGGGAGCTGTTTTTT NA TRBJ2-2 NA TRBV19
CASSQDSGQVNTEAFF TGCGCCAGCAGCCAAGATTCAGGGCAGGTGAACACTGAAGCTTTCTTT many TRBJ1-1 NA TRBV4-1
CASSPSTGSSYEQYF TGTGCCAGCAGCCCATCGACAGGCAGCTCCTACGAGCAGTACTTC many TRBJ2-7 NA TRBV11-2
CASSSEPGTQYF TGTGCCAGCAGCTCAGAGCCGGGTACCCAGTACTTC many TRBJ2-5 NA TRBV11-2
CASSIGGVPYEQYF TGTGCCAGTAGTATAGGGGGGGTCCCCTACGAGCAGTACTTC many TRBJ2-7 NA TRBV19
CASSQTRGSGEQYF TGCGCCAGCAGCCAGACAAGGGGGAGTGGCGAGCAGTACTTC many TRBJ2-7 NA TRBV4-1
CSSSGSPFYKNTQYF TGTTCCAGCAGTGGAAGCCCTTTTTATAAAAATACGCAGTATTTT NA TRBJ2-3 NA TRBV6-1
CASSYGTGSSYGYTF TGTGCCAGTAGCTACGGGACAGGGTCCTCATATGGCTACACCTTC medium-sized TRBJ1-2 TRBD1 TRBV19
CASIPDRGRSQPQHF TGTGCCAGCATCCCCGACAGGGGGCGAAGTCAGCCCCAGCATTTT NA TRBJ1-5 TRBD1 TRBV6-1
CASSTPLNGTSGYNEQFF TGTGCCAGCAGCACGCCTTTAAACGGGACTAGCGGCTACAATGAGCAGTTCTTC many TRBJ2-1 TRBD2 TRBV7-3
CASSQAQTPGAEAFF TGTGCCAGCAGCCAAGCCCAGACACCGGGAGCTGAAGCTTTCTTT many TRBJ1-1 NA TRBV4-2
CASSQLDREVTEAFF TGCGCCAGCAGCCAATTGGACAGGGAGGTCACTGAAGCTTTCTTT many TRBJ1-1 TRBD1 TRBV4-1
CASSFPGVSTEAFF TGTGCCAGCAGCTTTCCAGGGGTTAGTACTGAAGCTTTCTTT NA TRBJ1-1 NA TRBV7-2
CASQRPGSQSGNTIYF TGTGCCAGTCAACGGCCCGGGTCCCAGTCTGGAAACACCATATATTTT many TRBJ1-3 NA TRBV11-1
CASSFRDRGPRQHQDF TGCGCCAGCAGCTTCCGGGACAGGGGGCCCCGGCAGCACCAGGATTTT once TRBJ1-5 TRBD1 TRBV5-1
CASSDSYGYTF TGTGCCAGCAGTGATAGCTATGGCTACACCTTC few TRBJ1-2 NA TRBV6-1
CSAPGTPNYGYTF TGCAGTGCCCCCGGGACACCCAACTATGGCTACACCTTC many TRBJ1-2 NA TRBV20-1
CSPHTGGRTEAFF TGCAGCCCGCATACAGGGGGCCGAACTGAAGCTTTCTTT many TRBJ1-1 TRBD1 TRBV20-1
CASSLGGNTEAFF TGTGCCAGCAGTTTAGGGGGGAACACTGAAGCTTTCTTT many TRBJ1-1 NA TRBV12-3/TRBV12-4
CASSFSGDTGELFF TGTGCCAGCAGTTTTAGCGGGGACACCGGGGAGCTGTTTTTT NA TRBJ2-2 TRBD2 TRBV6-5
CASSHGTGHTIYF TGTGCCAGCAGCCATGGGACAGGCCACACCATATATTTT many TRBJ1-3 TRBD1 TRBV5-6
CASSGGSLAGSGELFF TGCGCCAGCAGTGGCGGATCCCTAGCTGGATCCGGGGAGCTGTTTTTT NA TRBJ2-2 NA TRBV5-1
CASSLVGEGNEQFF TGCGCCAGCAGCTTGGTGGGGGAGGGGAATGAGCAGTTCTTC many TRBJ2-1 TRBD2 TRBV5-1
CASREGTGAVYGGELFF TGCGCCAGCAGAGAAGGGACAGGGGCGGTTTATGGCGGGGAGCTGTTTTTT many TRBJ2-2 TRBD1 TRBV5-1
CASSQDLAGSYNEQFF TGTGCCAGCAGCCAAGATCTAGCGGGCTCCTACAATGAGCAGTTCTTC many TRBJ2-1 TRBD2 TRBV4-2
CSVRLAGRTDTQYF TGCAGCGTACGACTAGCGGGGCGCACAGATACGCAGTATTTT many TRBJ2-3 TRBD2 TRBV29-1
CSASLDRFGEAFF TGCAGTGCTAGCCTAGACAGGTTCGGTGAAGCTTTCTTT many TRBJ1-1 NA TRBV20-1
CASSLLTAGSTIYF TGTGCCAGCAGCTTGCTGACAGCTGGAAGCACCATATATTTT NA TRBJ1-3 NA TRBV5-6
CATSDFAGRGETQYF TGTGCCACCAGTGATTTCGCTGGGAGGGGGGAGACCCAGTACTTC many TRBJ2-5 NA TRBV24-1
CASGLEQGGNPGELFF TGTGCTAGTGGTTTGGAGCAGGGAGGAAATCCCGGGGAGCTGTTTTTT many TRBJ2-2 NA TRBV12-5
CASSLAKNIQYF TGTGCCAGCAGCCTAGCCAAAAACATTCAGTACTTC NA TRBJ2-4 NA TRBV2
CASSGRGIDTQYF TGTGCCAGCAGCGGCAGGGGGATAGATACGCAGTATTTT many TRBJ2-3 TRBD1 TRBV11-3
CSVEETGSGYTF TGCAGCGTCGAAGAAACAGGGTCCGGCTACACCTTC many TRBJ1-2 NA TRBV29-1
CASSSETYEQYF TGTGCCAGCAGTAGCGAAACCTACGAGCAGTACTTC medium-sized TRBJ2-7 NA TRBV28
CASSLSGGGGYGYTF TGTGCCAGCAGTTTATCAGGGGGCGGAGGCTATGGCTACACCTTC medium-sized TRBJ1-2 TRBD1 TRBV27
CASSVAGATYNEQFF TGTGCCAGCAGCGTCGCGGGGGCCACCTACAATGAGCAGTTCTTC many TRBJ2-1 NA TRBV9
CASIRTGAGWNTEAFF TGTGCCAGCATACGCACAGGGGCGGGGTGGAACACTGAAGCTTTCTTT few TRBJ1-1 TRBD1 TRBV6-2/TRBV6-3
CASSPPAGNEQFF TGCGCCAGCAGCCCCCCCGCGGGCAATGAGCAGTTCTTC many TRBJ2-1 NA TRBV4-1
CASSLGPGQGDYGYTF TGTGCCAGCAGTTTGGGGCCGGGACAGGGGGACTATGGCTACACCTTC medium-sized TRBJ1-2 TRBD1 TRBV12-3/TRBV12-4
CATSLSGTGLNSPLHF TGTGCCACCTCTCTTTCTGGGACAGGCCTGAATTCACCCCTCCACTTT many TRBJ1-6 TRBD1 TRBV15
CASSPSGLAGVDHEQFF TGCGCCAGCAGCCCCTCAGGACTAGCGGGGGTAGACCATGAGCAGTTCTTC many TRBJ2-1 TRBD2 TRBV5-1
CASSQPRKTGGVETQYF TGTGCCAGCAGTCAACCACGTAAGACAGGGGGCGTAGAGACCCAGTACTTC many TRBJ2-5 TRBD1 TRBV27
CASSHTDRGGEQYF TGTGCCAGCAGTCATACCGACAGGGGTGGGGAGCAGTACTTC many TRBJ2-7 TRBD1 TRBV2
CASSEDSGIGYGYTF TGTGCCAGCAGTGAAGATTCTGGGATCGGCTATGGCTACACCTTC medium-sized TRBJ1-2 NA TRBV6-1
CSVQGANTGELFF TGCAGCGTTCAGGGCGCGAACACCGGGGAGCTGTTTTTT many TRBJ2-2 NA TRBV29-1
CASSLEGAPHNEQFF TGCGCCAGCAGCTTGGAGGGGGCCCCCCACAATGAGCAGTTCTTC NA TRBJ2-1 TRBD1 TRBV5-1
CASSKLLNTGELFF TGCGCCAGCAGCAAACTTTTAAACACCGGGGAGCTGTTTTTT many TRBJ2-2 NA TRBV5-1
CSARTSDRGSSYEQYF TGCAGTGCTAGAACCAGCGACAGGGGCTCCTCCTACGAGCAGTACTTC many TRBJ2-7 TRBD1 TRBV20-1
CASSLDERETQYF TGTGCCAGCAGCTTGGACGAAAGAGAGACCCAGTACTTC NA TRBJ2-5 NA TRBV5-4
CACQPGLAGLSYEQYF TGTGCCTGTCAGCCGGGACTAGCGGGACTGTCTTACGAGCAGTACTTC many TRBJ2-7 TRBD2 TRBV30
CASSLQNQVPPNYGYTF TGTGCCAGCAGCTTACAAAACCAGGTGCCACCTAACTATGGCTACACCTTC many TRBJ1-2 NA TRBV7-3
CASSLKRQGKSEKLFF TGTGCCAGCAGCTTAAAGAGACAGGGTAAGAGTGAAAAGCTGTTTTTT few TRBJ1-4 TRBD1 TRBV7-9
CASSLWASGRNEQFF TGTGCCAGCAGTTTGTGGGCTAGCGGGAGAAATGAGCAGTTCTTC NA TRBJ2-1 TRBD2 TRBV28
CAWSLSGVDEKLFF TGTGCCTGGAGTTTGAGCGGGGTGGATGAAAAACTGTTTTTT many TRBJ1-4 NA TRBV30
CSATRSDKPSYEQYF TGCAGTGCTACCAGATCGGACAAGCCCTCCTACGAGCAGTACTTC many TRBJ2-7 NA TRBV20-1